The 6 T cell receptor beta chains in this list originate from one sample, sequenced in a study of cytomegalovirus exposure and HLA in healthy donors. The PCR used 60 Vbeta and 13 Jbeta primers. Using immunoSEQ multiplex PCR, the repertoire was profiled, and TCRdb retains in-frame clones only, with some absent. Of 150,000 to 180,000 clones in the sample, roughly 74% are singletons; the top ten hold 2.8%. The sequenced sample consisted of PBMCs. These receptors were collected from a man aged 18 to 35 in good health and CMV-seronegative.

This chain uses TRBV12-5 with TRBJ1-1; D is undetermined. The CDR3 consists of 17 residues. V lost 0 bases to trimming and J lost 0 bases, with 14 bases between them. From germline, CDR1 is LGHNT and CDR2 FRNRAP. As DNA, the CDR3 is TGTGCTAGTGGTTTGGTACAGTCTCCCCTCATGAACACTGAAGCTTTCTTT. It codes for CASGLVQSPLMNTEAFF.

The sample holds one count of this clone. This rearrangement joins TRBV5-1 to TRBJ1-1, with 8 bases fitting TRBD1. From germline, CDR1 is SGHRS and CDR2 YFSETQ. Trimming at V came to 1 base and at J to 0 bases, leaving 5 bases not matched to a gene. This CDR3 has 16 amino acids. CDR3: CASSLQGTGLNTEAFF. CDR3 DNA: TGCGCCAGCAGCTTGCAAGGGACAGGACTGAACACTGAAGCTTTCTTT.

The J gene is TRBJ1-2, the V gene TRBV2; D is unclear. Deletions cut 8 bases from V and 3 bases from J, with 16 bases between. Germline lookup yields CDR1 SNHLY and CDR2 FYNNEI. This CDR3 has 14 amino acids. The CDR3 sequence: CASALWASDYGYTF. The CDR3 DNA follows: TGTGCCAGCGCCCTATGGGCCTCGGACTATGGCTACACCTTC.

This rearrangement joins TRBV5-6 to TRBJ1-2; D call uncertain. Deletions cut 6 bases from V and 4 bases from J, with 19 bases between. This CDR3 region has 15 residues. Germline lookup yields CDR1 SGHDT and CDR2 YYEEEE. The CDR3 bases are TGTGCCAGCACACGGTGGAGGGAGGGCAGCTATGGCTACACCTTC. Its translation is CASTRWREGSYGYTF.

This chain uses TRBV28 with TRBJ1-2; D uncertain. CDR3 length: 13 residues. CDR1 and CDR2 (germline): MDHEN, SYDVKM. V was clipped by 3 bases and J by 5 bases, with 10 bases between them. CDR3 loop: CASSFLAVYGYTF. Here the CDR3 DNA reads TGTGCCAGCAGTTTTTTGGCGGTATATGGCTACACCTTC.

The chain combines TRBV10-3 with TRBJ1-2; maybe TRBD1 (5 bases). The CDR3 has 15 amino acids. V was cut by 2 bases and J by 2 bases, with 12 bases left in between. Germline V gives CDR1 ENHRY, CDR2 SYGVKD. CDR3 DNA: TGTGCCATCAGTGAGCCGGGGGACGGGAACTATGGCTACACCTTC. Its translation is CAISEPGDGNYGYTF.